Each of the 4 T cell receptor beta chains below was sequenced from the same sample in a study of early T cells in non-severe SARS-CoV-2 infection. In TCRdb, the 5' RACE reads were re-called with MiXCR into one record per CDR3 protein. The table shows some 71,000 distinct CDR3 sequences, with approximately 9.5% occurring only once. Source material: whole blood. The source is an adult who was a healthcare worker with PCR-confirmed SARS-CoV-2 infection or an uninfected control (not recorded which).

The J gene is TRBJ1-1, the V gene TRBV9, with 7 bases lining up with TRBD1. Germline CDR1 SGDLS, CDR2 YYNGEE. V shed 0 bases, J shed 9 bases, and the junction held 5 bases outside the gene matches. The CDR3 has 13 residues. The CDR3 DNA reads TGTGCCAGCAGCGTAGCGCCGGGACAGAAAGCTTTCTTT. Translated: CASSVAPGQKAFF. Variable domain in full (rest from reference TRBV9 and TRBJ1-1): DSGVTQTPKHLITATGQRVTLRCSPRSGDLSVYWYQQSLDQGLQFLIQYYNGEERAKGNILERFSAQQFPDLHSELNLSSLELGDSALYFCASSVAPGQKAFFGQGTRLTVV.

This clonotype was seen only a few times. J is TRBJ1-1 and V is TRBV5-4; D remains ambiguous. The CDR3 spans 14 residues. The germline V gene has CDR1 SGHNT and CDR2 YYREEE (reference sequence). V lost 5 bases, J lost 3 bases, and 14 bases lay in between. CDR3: CASSSGSSDTEAFF. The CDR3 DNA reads TGTGCCAGCAGTTCTGGGTCGTCGGACACTGAAGCTTTCTTT.

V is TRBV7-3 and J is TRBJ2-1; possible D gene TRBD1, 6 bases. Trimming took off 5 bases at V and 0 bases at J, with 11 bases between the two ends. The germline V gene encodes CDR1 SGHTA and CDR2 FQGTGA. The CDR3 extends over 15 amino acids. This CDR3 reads CASSVGQYSYNEQFF. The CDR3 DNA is TGTGCCAGCAGCGTAGGACAGTACTCCTACAATGAGCAGTTCTTC. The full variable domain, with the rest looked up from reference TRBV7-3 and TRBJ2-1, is GAGVSQTPSNKVTEKGKYVELRCDPISGHTALYWYRQSLGQGPEFLIYFQGTGAADDSGLPNDRFFAVRPEGSVSTLKIQRTERGDSAVYLCASSVGQYSYNEQFFGPGTRLTVL.

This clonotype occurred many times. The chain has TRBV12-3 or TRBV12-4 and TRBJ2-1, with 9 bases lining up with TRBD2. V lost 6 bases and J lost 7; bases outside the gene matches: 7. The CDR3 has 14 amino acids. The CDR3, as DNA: TGTGCCAGCAGCCCGAGCGGGAGGCCTAATGAGCAGTTCTTC. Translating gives CASSPSGRPNEQFF.